One sample yielded the 19 T cell receptor beta chains listed below, sequenced in a study of blood T cell repertoires in COVID-19 (dated by TCRdb to 2018 to 2020). The library was made by the immunoSEQ multiplex PCR assay. TCRdb retrieved this table from immuneACCESS and kept in-frame rearrangements only. Not all clones are present; in checked studies, unresolved V genes account for under half, and no reason is known for the remainder. The sample table records about 480,000 clones; roughly 87% of these occur just once. The ten largest clones capture over 0.7% of the sample. Specimen: peripheral blood. These receptors all stem from a man younger than 35 with COVID-19, enrolled during active disease.

A note on this clone: At the DNA level, this CDR3 is encoded by other sequences in the same sample as well. The chain carries TRBV7-9 and TRBJ1-1, with 7 bases fitting TRBD1. Germline CDR1 SEHNR, CDR2 FQNEAQ (reference sequence). The J segment lost 2 bases and the V segment lost 1 base, leaving 1 base of the junction unmatched. The CDR3 is made up of 14 amino acids. The CDR3 nucleotides read TGTGCCAGCAGCTTAGGACAGGGTAACACTGAAGCTTTCTTT. Translation: CASSLGQGNTEAFF.

The V gene is TRBV9, the J gene TRBJ2-5; 7 nucleotides agree with TRBD2. CDR3 length equals 16 residues. Losses at the gene ends were 0 bases for V and 4 bases for J; bases not matched to a gene: 9. CDR1 SGDLS and CDR2 YYNGEE come from the germline V gene. CDR3 nucleotide sequence: TGTGCCAGCAGCGTAGGGGCCACGATAGCGGGAGAGACCCAGTACTTC. It yields the protein CASSVGATIAGETQYF.

This clone has only a few counts. One end of the junction fails to match germline, which may point to a read error. The chain uses TRBV29-1 and TRBJ2-7; tentatively, D is TRBD1 (6 bases). The germline gives CDR1 SQVTM, CDR2 ANQGSEA. This CDR3 comprises 12 residues. The CDR3 DNA follows: TGCAGCGTTGAAGTTTTCCGGGACAATCCGATCTTC. Translating gives CSVEVFRDNPIF.

This chain links TRBV29-1 with TRBJ1-1; D gene ambiguous. Germline assignment: CDR1 SQVTM and CDR2 ANQGSEA. V gave up 4 bases and J gave up 1 base, with 10 bases separating them. The CDR3 runs 13 residues. The DNA for the CDR3 is TGCAGCGTTGTTGTTGAGGAGAACACTGAAGCTTTCTTT. This encodes CSVVVEENTEAFF.

The chain joins TRBV15 to TRBJ1-2, with D unclear. CDR1 and CDR2 from the germline V gene are LNHNV and YYDKDF (reference sequence). V was trimmed by 0 bases and J by 4 bases, leaving 6 bases between them. CDR3 length: 13 amino acids. The CDR3 DNA reads as TGTGCCACCAGCAGAGATGGGCTCTATGGCTACACCTTC. Residues: CATSRDGLYGYTF.

The V call is TRBV13, the J call TRBJ2-1, with D perhaps matching TRBD2 (5 bases). Germline V gene data show CDR1 as PRHDT and CDR2 as FYEKMQ (reference sequence). CDR3 length: 11 amino acids. The germline V and J ends were trimmed by 6 bases and 6 bases, with 6 bases remaining between them. Written as DNA, the CDR3 is TGTGCCAGCAGTCTAGCCAATGAGCAGTTCTTC. This gives the protein CASSLANEQFF.

The genes are TRBV9 and TRBJ2-1; D is perhaps TRBD2 (5 bases). The V gene lost 3 bases and the J gene lost 5 bases, with 6 bases spanning the gap. Germline CDR1 is SGDLS and CDR2 is YYNGEE. This CDR3 contains 12 residues. CDR3 protein: CASSGSDNEQFF. As DNA, the CDR3 is TGTGCCAGCAGCGGTAGCGACAATGAGCAGTTCTTC. Together with reference TRBV9 and TRBJ2-1, the CDR3 gives the full variable domain: DSGVTQTPKHLITATGQRVTLRCSPRSGDLSVYWYQQSLDQGLQFLIQYYNGEERAKGNILERFSAQQFPDLHSELNLSSLELGDSALYFCASSGSDNEQFFGPGTRLTVL.

The chain has TRBV7-3 and TRBJ2-5; tentatively, D is TRBD1 (7 bases). The CDR3 has 14 residues. Trimming took off 2 bases at V and 3 bases at J, with 10 bases between the two ends. Per the germline V gene, CDR1 is SGHTA and CDR2 is FQGTGA. CDR3 in amino acids: CASSLQGGKETQYF. CDR3 sequence (DNA): TGTGCCAGCAGCTTACAGGGGGGAAAAGAGACCCAGTACTTC.

The chain employs TRBV30 and TRBJ1-6, with TRBD1 as a possible D gene (6 bases). Germline-derived CDR1 and CDR2 are GTSNPN and SVGIG (reference sequence). The CDR3 totals 13 residues. V was cut by 4 bases and J by 8 bases, with 12 bases left in between. CDR3 DNA: TGTGCCTGGAAAAGGACAGAGTATTCACCCCTCCACTTT. Residues: CAWKRTEYSPLHF.

The chain recombines TRBV7-3 with TRBJ2-2; D not certain. Trimming stripped 5 bases from V and 8 bases from J, with 6 bases between. The CDR3 contains 11 residues. In germline, CDR1 is SGHTA, CDR2 FQGTGA. CDR3 nucleotides: TGTGCCAGCAGCCTTACTGGGGAGCTGTTTTTT. Encoded protein: CASSLTGELFF.

This clone was recorded once. The V call is TRBV19, the J call TRBJ1-3; 7 bases match TRBD1. J lost 0 bases, V lost 10 bases, and 9 bases had no gene match. CDR1 is LNHDA and CDR2 is SQIVND in the germline V gene (reference sequence). The CDR3 loop spans 15 amino acids. The CDR3 coding sequence is TGTGCCACTACCCGACAGGGCCTCTCTGGAAACACCATATATTTT. Translating it yields CATTRQGLSGNTIYF.

The chain recombines TRBV5-6 with TRBJ1-4, with D uncertain. This CDR3 is built from 14 residues. Trimming removed 1 base from V and 6 bases from J, with 10 bases in between. Germline CDR1 is SGHDT and CDR2 is YYEEEE. CDR3 in DNA: TGTGCCAGCAGCTTGACAGTTTCGGATGAAAAACTGTTTTTT. This codes for CASSLTVSDEKLFF.

The V call is TRBV7-2, the J call TRBJ2-5; 10 bases are shared with TRBD2. The CDR3 has 16 amino acids. CDR1 and CDR2 from the germline V gene are SGHTA and FQGNSA. Losses at the gene ends were 0 bases for V and 5 bases for J; bases not matched to a gene: 6. This chain's CDR3 is CASSLASGGAWETQYF. CDR3 nucleotides: TGTGCCAGCAGCTTAGCCAGCGGGGGGGCCTGGGAGACCCAGTACTTC. Filled out from reference TRBV7-2 and TRBJ2-5, the complete variable domain reads GAGVSQSPSNKVTEKGKDVELRCDPISGHTALYWYRQSLGQGLEFLIYFQGNSAPDKSGLPSDRFSAERTGGSVSTLTIQRTQQEDSAVYLCASSLASGGAWETQYFGPGTRLLVL.

V and J are TRBV12-2 and TRBJ2-7; TRBD1, the D gene given by the table, was not confirmed from the DNA. TRBV12-2 represents a pseudogene. This CDR3 comprises 16 residues. DNA for the CDR3: TGTGCAAGTCGCTTAGCAATTATGGCAGGGCTATACGAGCAGTACTTC. This codes for CASRLAIMAGLYEQYF.

The rearrangement joins TRBV19 to TRBJ2-7; the match to TRBD1 covers 12 bases. Trimming cost V 5 bases and J 4 bases; bases outside gene matches: 6. Looked up from germline, CDR1 is LNHDA and CDR2 is SQIVND (reference sequence). The CDR3 extends over 15 amino acids. CDR3 residues: CASSSPGQGAYEQYF. CDR3 DNA: TGTGCCAGTAGTTCTCCGGGACAGGGGGCTTACGAGCAGTACTTC.

The chain joins TRBV7-8 to TRBJ2-7, with TRBD1 matching 9 bases. From germline, CDR1 is SGHVS and CDR2 FQNEAQ. There are 14 residues in the CDR3. The ends lost 6 bases at V and 2 bases at J; junction bases unmatched: 5. In nucleotides, the CDR3 is TGTGCCAGCAGTCCGGACAGGGGCCCCTACGAGCAGTACTTC. Amino acid sequence: CASSPDRGPYEQYF.

The gene calls are TRBV5-8 and TRBJ1-1, with D unclear. The germline V and J ends were trimmed by 1 base and 1 base, with 5 bases remaining between them. Germline V gives CDR1 SGHTS, CDR2 YDEGEE. This CDR3 comprises 13 residues. This chain's CDR3 is CASSLLKNTEAFF. The DNA for the CDR3 is TGTGCCAGCAGCTTGTTAAAGAACACTGAAGCTTTCTTT.

V and J are TRBV7-8 and TRBJ1-3; D is unresolved. Germline CDR1 reads SGHVS; CDR2 reads FQNEAQ. The length of the CDR3 is 16 residues. The V gene lost 4 bases and the J gene lost 0 bases, with 13 bases spanning the gap. The CDR3 is CASSSYGPRSGNTIYF. CDR3 in DNA: TGTGCCAGCAGCTCGTACGGTCCTCGCTCTGGAAACACCATATATTTT.

This chain connects TRBV5-5 to TRBJ1-2; D ambiguous. This CDR3 has 13 residues. The germline gives CDR1 SGHKS, CDR2 YYEKEE (reference sequence). Trimming cost V 0 bases and J 1 base, with 4 bases left between them. The CDR3 sequence is CASSLVSNYGYTF. DNA for the CDR3: TGTGCCAGCAGCTTGGTCAGTAACTATGGCTACACCTTC.